This T cell receptor (beta chain) was sequenced in a study of shared clonotypes between healthy human individuals. Genomic DNA belonging to each subset was distributed in equal measure over several immunoSEQ plates. Libraries were prepared by immunoSEQ multiplex PCR; TCRdb keeps only in-frame clonotypes and omits some of them. In the table there are approximately 480,000 clones, around 79% of which are singletons. The germline V and J ends were trimmed by 1 base and 0 bases, with 14 bases remaining between them. The CDR3 consists of 17 residues. The rearrangement links TRBV5-3 to TRBJ1-5, with unresolved D. TRBV5-3 is designated an ORF whose function remains uncertain. The receptor was isolated from a woman aged 40 to 49 in good health. Some clones in this sample may be carry-over from other donors' samples. The sequencing input was PBMCs. The CDR3 here is CARSLRVSSYSNQPQHF. The CDR3 coding sequence is TGTGCCAGAAGCTTGAGGGTCAGTTCCTATAGCAATCAGCCCCAGCATTTT.